This T cell receptor (beta chain) derives from a study of OX40 agonist ivuxolimab in advanced cancers. Regarding the study as a whole: The study did not work out the antigen specificity of the expanded peripheral T cells.

Worth noting for this clone: Its antigen is currently unknown.

Germline assignment: CDR1 SEHNR and CDR2 FQNEAQ (reference sequence). This CDR3 is 16 amino acids long. V shed 5 bases and J shed 0 bases, with 14 bases lying between them. Here immunoSEQ multiplex PCR was the method, and the copy in TCRdb shows in-frame clones only, minus some. This sample has some 61,000 clones, with about 90% found just once. The specimen was CD4+ or CD8+ T cells sorted from blood, collected in a trial of the OX40 agonist ivuxolimab. This sequence joins TRBV7-9 and TRBJ2-1; D might be TRBD2 (5 bases). The sequence was collected from an adult with an advanced solid tumor such as melanoma, head and neck, liver or kidney cancer. Here the CDR3 reads CASSNRDESSYNEQFF. The CDR3 DNA sequence: TGTGCCAGCAGCAACCGGGATGAGAGCTCCTACAATGAGCAGTTCTTC.